The TCR beta chain under discussion was sequenced for a study of T cells in Graves' hyperthyroidism and ophthalmopathy. Whole-study results and caveats: Clonotypes that were expanded in thyroid above 0.001 mostly appeared in blood too.

Authors of the study amplified TCR beta CDR3 regions from RNA transcripts. Researchers ran a first-round RT-PCR on the TCR CDR3 using the HTBI primer set. One entry per CDR3 protein results from TCRdb running MiXCR on the multiplex PCR reads. The table includes a few hundred thousand distinct CDR3 sequences, around 15% detected once. Germline values: CDR1 SGHRS, CDR2 YFSETQ. The CDR3 sequence is 16 residues long. With regard to this clonotype: Antigen: not known. Sequence at one end of the junction differs from germline and may be a read error.

Enrolled ophthalmopathy patients presented with a Clinical Activity Score of at least 3, a NOSPECS grade of at least 4, and disease duration under 3 months. Researchers barred patients who had uncontrolled infection, other autoimmune disease, pregnancy or lactation. It was over 9.5 ml of fresh peripheral blood that supplied the PBMCs. The TCR originated in a woman in her twenties or thirties with Graves' ophthalmopathy. The V and J genes are TRBV5-1 and TRBJ1-2, with D possibly matching TRBD1 (5 bases). The sequencing sample was made of blood. The CDR3 DNA reads as TGCGCCAGCAGCTACACCCGGGGGGGTAAACTCTATGGCTGCACCTTC. Translating gives CASSYTRGGKLYGCTF.